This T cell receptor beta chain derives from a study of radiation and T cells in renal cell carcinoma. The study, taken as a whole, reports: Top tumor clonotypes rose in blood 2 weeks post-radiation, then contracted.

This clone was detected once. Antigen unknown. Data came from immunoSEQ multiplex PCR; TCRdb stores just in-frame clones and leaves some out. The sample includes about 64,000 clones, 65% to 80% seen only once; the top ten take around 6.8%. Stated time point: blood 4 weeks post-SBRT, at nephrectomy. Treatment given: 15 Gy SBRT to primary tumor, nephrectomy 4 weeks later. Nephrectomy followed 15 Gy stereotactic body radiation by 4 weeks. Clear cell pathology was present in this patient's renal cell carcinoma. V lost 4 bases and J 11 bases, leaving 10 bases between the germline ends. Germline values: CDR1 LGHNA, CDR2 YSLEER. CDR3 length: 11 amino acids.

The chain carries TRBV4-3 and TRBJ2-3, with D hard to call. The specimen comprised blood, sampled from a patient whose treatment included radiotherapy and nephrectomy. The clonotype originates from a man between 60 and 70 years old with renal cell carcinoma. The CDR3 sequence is CASSPGVGQYF. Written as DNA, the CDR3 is TGCGCCAGCAGCCCTGGGGTGGGGCAGTATTTT.